This TCR beta chain was sequenced for a study of cytomegalovirus exposure and HLA in healthy donors. Study results and limitations: In the 95 to 150 validation repertoires, a later analysis found that first-cohort TCR clusters tended to co-occur.

Note on this clone: Its antigen is unidentified.

This CDR3 has 12 amino acids. Germline V gives CDR1 SQVTM, CDR2 ANQGSEA. V was shortened by 3 bases and J by 1 base, with 7 bases between the two germline ends. The donors were members of the validation cohort, which comprised 120 subjects and was separate from the first cohort of about 700 subjects. TCRdb's table, derived via immunoSEQ multiplex PCR, lists solely in-frame clones and lacks some. The sample consists of 100,000 to 150,000 clones, 89% of them appearing once. The V and J genes are TRBV29-1 and TRBJ2-7; D is uncertain. What was sequenced was PBMCs. This receptor was taken from a woman aged 18 to 35 in good health and CMV-seronegative. CDR3 protein: CSVDGDSYEQYF. CDR3 nucleotide sequence: TGCAGCGTTGACGGAGATTCCTACGAGCAGTACTTC.